These T cell receptor beta chains were read from a single sample in a study of naive and memory T cell subsets. In TCRdb, the UMI-ligation and nested PCR reads were re-called with MiXCR into one record per CDR3 protein. The data show 80,000 to 95,000 distinct CDR3 sequences, 9% to 9.5% seen once. Input material: naive CD8+ T cells from blood. The receptors were gathered from a human donor in good health. The CDR3 runs from the conserved cysteine through the conserved F or W. Fields, in order: J gene, clone size, V gene, D gene, CDR3 DNA, CDR3 protein. D genes are given only for firm matches. Only part of the rows carry a size: once, few, many, or a class if the clone is expanded.

TRBJ1-1,many,TRBV10-1,TRBD1,TGCGCCAGCAGTGAGTCGAACAGGGGGAACACTGAAGCTTTCTTT,CASSESNRGNTEAFF
TRBJ1-4,-,TRBV27,TRBD1,TGTGCCAGCAGTACGGGACAGGGGAGTGAAAAACTGTTTTTT,CASSTGQGSEKLFF
TRBJ2-1,many,TRBV11-3,-,TGTGCCAGCAGCCTCAGCCCGGGACACCGCGCCAATGAGCAGTTCTTC,CASSLSPGHRANEQFF
TRBJ1-6,many,TRBV27,TRBD1,TGTGCCAGCAGCCGCGACAGGGGATATTCACCCCTCCACTTT,CASSRDRGYSPLHF
TRBJ1-3,once,TRBV6-1,TRBD1,TGTGCCAGCAGATCGGACAGGGGATGTTCTGGAAACACCATATATTTT,CASRSDRGCSGNTIYF
TRBJ1-1,-,TRBV9,-,TGTGCCAGCAGCGTAGCTATCAACACTGAAGCTTTCTTT,CASSVAINTEAFF
TRBJ1-3,many,TRBV9,TRBD1,TGTGCCAGCAGCGGGGACAGGTCCTACTCTGGAAACACCATATATTTT,CASSGDRSYSGNTIYF
TRBJ2-5,few,TRBV24-1,TRBD1,TGTGCCACCAGGGGACAGGGAGGGGAGACCCAGTACTTC,CATRGQGGETQYF
TRBJ2-5,many,TRBV6-5,TRBD1,TGTGCCAGCAGACCACAGGGGGCGGTTGGAGAGACCCAGTACTTC,CASRPQGAVGETQYF
TRBJ2-7,-,TRBV7-9,TRBD2,TGTGCCAGCAGCCCCGGAGCGGGAGGGCCCTCCTACGAGCAGTACTTC,CASSPGAGGPSYEQYF
TRBJ2-4,few,TRBV2,TRBD1,TGTGCCAGCAGTCTGACAGGGGGGGGAAACATTCAGTACTTC,CASSLTGGGNIQYF
TRBJ2-5,few,TRBV4-1,TRBD2,TGCGCCAGCAGCGCCGGACTAGCGGGAACGGAGACCCAGTACTTC,CASSAGLAGTETQYF
TRBJ2-2,many,TRBV29-1,TRBD2,TGCAGCGTGCTAGCGGAGAACACCGGGGAGCTGTTTTTT,CSVLAENTGELFF
TRBJ2-5,few,TRBV10-3,TRBD1,TGTGCCATCAGACTCACAGGGGAGTTAGAGACCCAGTACTTC,CAIRLTGELETQYF
TRBJ2-3,few,TRBV20-1,TRBD2,TGCAGTGCTAGAGATACTAGCGGGACTAGCACAGATACGCAGTATTTT,CSARDTSGTSTDTQYF
TRBJ2-2,few,TRBV9,-,TGTGCCAGCAGCGTAGTCCCTAGCACCGGGGAGCTGTTTTTT,CASSVVPSTGELFF
TRBJ2-1,few,TRBV29-1,-,TGCAGCATCCGACTGGTGGGCTCCTACAATGAGCAGTTCTTC,CSIRLVGSYNEQFF
TRBJ2-7,few,TRBV24-1,-,TGTGCCACCAGTGATGTGGACAGTTACGAGCAGTACTTC,CATSDVDSYEQYF
TRBJ2-1,many,TRBV5-5,TRBD2,TGTGCCAGCAGCTTGGGGGGGACTAGCGGTTTCGAGCAGTTCTTC,CASSLGGTSGFEQFF
TRBJ2-1,-,TRBV7-6,TRBD2,TGTGCCAGCAGCCCGGGGACTAGCGGGAGGGCCTACAATGAGCAGTTCTTC,CASSPGTSGRAYNEQFF
TRBJ2-7,few,TRBV28,TRBD2,TGTGCCAGCAGTTTCGCAACTAGCGGAAGCTCCTACGAGCAGTACTTC,CASSFATSGSSYEQYF
TRBJ2-7,few,TRBV10-2,TRBD2,TGCGCCAGCAACACGACGGGGGGCGAGCAGTACTTC,CASNTTGGEQYF
TRBJ2-7,few,TRBV29-1,TRBD2,TGCAGCGTTGAACGGGGGGGGCGCGAGCAGTACTTC,CSVERGGREQYF
TRBJ2-5,few,TRBV27,TRBD1,TGTGCCACGCGTTCTTGGGACAGCCAAGAGACCCAGTACTTC,CATRSWDSQETQYF
TRBJ1-2,many,TRBV9,-,TGTGCCAGCAGCCCAGGAATTGGTGGCTACACCTTC,CASSPGIGGYTF
TRBJ2-1,many,TRBV10-3,TRBD2,TGTGCCATCAGTACCCCGCGGGAGATCAACAATGAGCAGTTCTTC,CAISTPREINNEQFF
TRBJ2-3,-,TRBV18,-,TGTGCCAGCTCTCAACCTCGCGAGCAGATCCCAGATACGCAGTATTTT,CASSQPREQIPDTQYF
TRBJ1-5,many,TRBV20-1,-,TGCAGTGCTACCGAAGGGGATAGCAATCAGCCCCAGCATTTT,CSATEGDSNQPQHF
TRBJ2-7,-,TRBV29-1,TRBD1,TGCAGCGCCGCCGGGACAGATTACTCCTACGAGCAGTACTTC,CSAAGTDYSYEQYF
TRBJ1-1,-,TRBV4-1,-,TGCGCCAGCAGCCAATCCCCCATGGCCACTGAAGCTTTCTTT,CASSQSPMATEAFF
TRBJ2-7,-,TRBV6-5,TRBD1,TGTGCCAGCAGTTACACGGGACAGGGGGCGGAAGAGCAGTACTTC,CASSYTGQGAEEQYF
TRBJ2-1,-,TRBV10-3,-,TGTGCCATCAGTGAGTCGACCGGCGGAACTTATGGCAATGAGCAGTTCTTC,CAISESTGGTYGNEQFF
TRBJ2-5,few,TRBV6-5,-,TGTGCCAGCAGTCCTGCGGACCCTCCCTCTAGTAAGATTGGAGAGACCCAGTACTTC,CASSPADPPSSKIGETQYF
TRBJ2-3,many,TRBV28,-,TGTGCCAGCAGAATGAGCGCGGAGTCAAGCACAGATACGCAGTATTTT,CASRMSAESSTDTQYF
TRBJ2-1,few,TRBV10-1,TRBD2,TGCGCCAGCAGTCCTAGCGGGAGGGTGGACAATGAGCAGTTCTTC,CASSPSGRVDNEQFF
TRBJ2-7,-,TRBV6-2/TRBV6-3,TRBD1,TGTGCCAGCAGAACGGGACAGCTAGGGGCCTACGAGCAGTACTTC,CASRTGQLGAYEQYF
TRBJ2-2,many,TRBV2,TRBD2,TGTGCCAGCAGTGACGCCATTTCTAGCGGGACGCTCACCGGGGAGCTGTTTTTT,CASSDAISSGTLTGELFF
TRBJ1-5,-,TRBV12-3/TRBV12-4,TRBD1,TGTGCCAGCAGTCTGACAGGGGGAGTTAGCAATCAGCCCCAGCATTTT,CASSLTGGVSNQPQHF
TRBJ2-1,many,TRBV9,TRBD2,TGTGCCAGTCAGCGGGAATCCTACAATGAGCAGTTCTTC,CASQRESYNEQFF
TRBJ2-4,-,TRBV19,TRBD1,TGTGCCGGGCTTGCGAGGGGGCTAGCCAAAAACATTCAGTACTTC,CAGLARGLAKNIQYF
TRBJ1-1,-,TRBV2,-,TGTGCCAGCAGTGAATCCCGGAACACTGAAGCTTTCTTT,CASSESRNTEAFF
TRBJ1-4,many,TRBV7-8,-,TGTGCCAGCAGCTTAGTGCGCGTGCGGGACGGAAATGAAAAACTGTTTTTT,CASSLVRVRDGNEKLFF
TRBJ2-1,many,TRBV3-1,-,TGTGCCAGCAGCCAGGACACAGACTACAATGAGCAGTTCTTC,CASSQDTDYNEQFF
TRBJ1-6,many,TRBV7-2,TRBD1,TGTGCCAGCAGCGTCTCCGGGACAGTTAATTCACCCCTCCACTTT,CASSVSGTVNSPLHF
TRBJ2-1,many,TRBV15,-,TGTGCCACCAGCAGAGATCCAACGGACAATGAGCAGTTCTTC,CATSRDPTDNEQFF
TRBJ2-7,-,TRBV20-1,TRBD2,TGCAGTGCTTCATTGACTAGCGGGCCTTACGAGCAGTACTTC,CSASLTSGPYEQYF
TRBJ1-1,few,TRBV29-1,-,TGCAGCGTTGAAGATCGCAGGAGACCCAACACTGAAGCTTTCTTT,CSVEDRRRPNTEAFF